This T cell receptor (beta chain) stems from a study of blood T cell repertoires in COVID-19. For the study at large: COVID-19 samples from acute and convalescent phases originated in the United States, Italy and Spain.

This CDR3 has 12 amino acids. V dropped 4 bases and J dropped 5 bases, with 8 bases sitting between them. Per germline, CDR1 ENHRY and CDR2 SYGVKD. Clones were sequenced by immunoSEQ multiplex PCR, and TCRdb holds only the in-frame ones, with some missing. The table has approximately 160,000 clones, over 75% seen once. The chain joins TRBV10-3 to TRBJ2-5; weak D call: TRBD1 (6 bases). Sequenced input: PBMCs or T cells enriched from blood (not recorded which). This TCR was recovered from a woman aged 45-65 years who had recovered from COVID-19. The CDR3 loop is CAISAGEETQYF. The CDR3 DNA reads TGTGCCATCAGTGCAGGGGAGGAGACCCAGTACTTC.